The clone carrying this T cell receptor (beta chain) was detected a few times. What it binds is not known. This sample stems from a study of cytomegalovirus exposure and HLA in healthy donors. Background on the study: Of a few hundred genotyped donors, 80% to 85% grouped in the Caucasian-associated ancestry cluster. General study results and limits: A later analysis appeared to link common viral pathogens to several of the most significant clusters. An analysis that was carried out later associated some 17,000 TCR beta sequences with HLA alleles at 0.05 false discovery rate. A later analysis reportedly found that, within productive TCRs, an Asian-associated ancestry cluster had fewer N-insertions than the mean observed across the roughly 690 donors.

The CDR3 contains 14 residues. Germline V gives CDR1 MNHNS, CDR2 SASEGT. V was cut by 3 bases and J by 4 bases, with 12 bases left in between. The PCR contained 60 Vbeta and 13 Jbeta primers. The data were produced by immunoSEQ multiplex PCR, yet TCRdb's version contains in-frame clones alone and is incomplete. The sample records 200,000 to 250,000 clones, 70% to 90% being singletons. Material: PBMCs. The chain recombines TRBV6-1 with TRBJ1-2, with unresolved D. The clonotype originates from a woman aged 55-75 years in good health and CMV-seropositive. The CDR3 DNA sequence: TGTGCCAGCAGTGAGCACAGTGAATTCTATGGCTACACCTTC. This encodes CASSEHSEFYGYTF.